One sample yielded the 17 T cell receptor beta chains listed below, sequenced in a study of blood T cell repertoires in COVID-19 (dated by TCRdb to the early 2020s). The method behind the library was the immunoSEQ multiplex PCR assay. TCRdb's version of the immuneACCESS table is confined to in-frame rearrangements and falls short of the full clone set. An unresolved V gene accounts for under half of the shortfall where checked; the remainder is of unknown origin. In all, the sample holds around 400,000 clones, and under 90% of those were seen once. 1.7% of the sample is in the top ten clones. What was sequenced was PBMCs or T cells enriched from blood (not recorded which). These receptor sequences come from a woman aged 25-40 years who had recovered from COVID-19.

This chain links TRBV29-1 with TRBJ2-1; no clear D gene. Germline CDR1 is SQVTM and CDR2 is ANQGSEA. The V and J ends lost 7 bases and 4 bases respectively, with 11 bases between them. This CDR3 region has 12 residues. CDR3 sequence reads: CSGAVGYNEQFF. As DNA, the CDR3 is TGCAGCGGTGCGGTGGGTTACAATGAGCAGTTCTTC.

The CDR3 region is CASSPTHTRSQPQHF. The DNA for the CDR3 is TGTGCCAGCAGTCCGACCCACACGAGGAGTCAGCCCCAGCATTTT. The rearrangement joins TRBV6-5 to TRBJ1-5; D is undetermined. V was shortened by 5 bases and J by 6 bases, with 17 bases between the two germline ends. The length of the CDR3 is 15 residues. Germline V CDR1 and CDR2: MNHEY, SVGAGI.

The J gene is TRBJ1-2, the V gene TRBV7-9; D unclear. The CDR3 covers 15 residues. Germline CDR1 reads SEHNR; CDR2 reads FQNEAQ (reference sequence). The V end lost 4 bases, the J end lost 3 bases, and 15 bases lay between the germline ends. For the CDR3, the DNA is TGTGCCAGCAGCTACCTGTCATCCCGGGACTATGGCTACACCTTC. It yields the protein CASSYLSSRDYGYTF.

The gene calls are TRBV18 and TRBJ1-2; TRBD1 agrees at 7 bases. The CDR3 covers 13 residues. With 6 bases clipped from V and 3 bases from J, the junction kept 4 bases outside the gene matches. Germline-derived CDR1 and CDR2 are KGHSH and LQKENI. The CDR3 region has the DNA TGTGCCAGCTCGTACGGACAGGACTATGGCTACACCTTC. This translates into CASSYGQDYGYTF.

V usage is TRBV5-6 and J usage is TRBJ2-7; TRBD1 might be the D (6 bases). Per the germline V gene, CDR1 is SGHDT and CDR2 is YYEEEE. The CDR3 consists of 15 residues. Trimming removed 5 bases at V and 4 bases at J, with 19 bases between. This chain's CDR3 is CASSLKDRYFYEQYF. In DNA form, the CDR3 reads TGTGCCAGCAGTTTGAAAGACAGGTATTTTTACGAGCAGTACTTC.

The rearrangement links TRBV5-4 to TRBJ2-1; maybe TRBD1 (5 bases). The germline CDR1 and CDR2 sequences are SGHNT and YYREEE (reference sequence). V was trimmed by 0 bases and J by 9 bases, leaving 7 bases between them. The CDR3 sequence is 12 residues long. The CDR3 reads CASSLGGPEQFF. The CDR3 bases are TGTGCCAGCAGCTTGGGGGGCCCTGAGCAGTTCTTC.

The rearrangement uses TRBV9 and TRBJ2-5, with D tentatively TRBD1 (5 bases). The germline CDR1 and CDR2 sequences are SGDLS and YYNGEE. This CDR3 is 14 amino acids long. Trimming cost V 4 bases and J 0 bases, with 10 bases left between them. CDR3 loop: CASSTTGHQETQYF. Written as DNA, the CDR3 is TGTGCCAGCAGCACAACAGGACACCAAGAGACCCAGTACTTC.

This chain uses TRBV6-5 with TRBJ1-2, with D perhaps matching TRBD1 (6 bases). The CDR3 totals 14 residues. Germline values: CDR1 MNHEY, CDR2 SVGAGI. V lost 4 bases, J lost 10 bases, and 19 bases lay in between. CDR3 region: CASSSQGPVGVYTF. The CDR3 nucleotides read TGTGCCAGCAGTTCACAGGGCCCGGTGGGTGTCTACACCTTC.

This clone was observed once. V and J are TRBV30 and TRBJ2-7, with 10 bases lining up with TRBD1. CDR1 and CDR2 from the germline V gene are GTSNPN and SVGIG (reference sequence). V dropped 7 bases and J dropped 0; count of bases not matched to a gene: 3. This CDR3 region has 13 residues. The CDR3, as DNA: TGTGCCTTAAGGACAGGGGGCTCCTACGAGCAGTACTTC. This gives the protein CALRTGGSYEQYF.

This clone has a single count. CDR3 nucleotide sequence: TGTGCCAGCAGTGATGAGGGGGCCTTATCACCCCTCCACTTT. It specifies CASSDEGALSPLHF. This chain connects TRBV6-1 to TRBJ1-6; TRBD1 matches at 7 bases. Germline V gene sequence: CDR1 MNHNS, CDR2 SASEGT. The CDR3 is 14 residues long. The V segment lost 3 bases and the J segment 10 bases; nucleotides outside the gene matches: 6.

The chain carries TRBV27 and TRBJ1-6; TRBD1 is a possible D gene (6 bases). In germline, CDR1 is MNHEY, CDR2 SMNVEV (reference sequence). Trimming stripped 4 bases from V and 8 bases from J, with 18 bases between. The CDR3 has 16 amino acids. CDR3 DNA: TGTGCCAGCAGTTCATTACTCGTTCACAGGGATTCACCCCTCCACTTT. Amino acid sequence: CASSSLLVHRDSPLHF.

As DNA, the CDR3 is TGTGCCAGCAGCCAAGTTAAAGCAACACACAATATAGGGGCTGGGGCCAACGTCCTGACTTTC. Translated: CASSQVKATHNIGAGANVLTF. This chain uses TRBV4-2 with TRBJ2-6; D is possibly TRBD1 (5 bases). This CDR3 is 21 amino acids long. Per germline, CDR1 LGHNA and CDR2 YNFKEQ. Trimming removed 1 base from V and 2 bases from J, with 24 bases in between.

This rearrangement joins TRBV15 to TRBJ2-2; 9 nucleotides agree with TRBD1. This CDR3 is 16 amino acids long. Germline V lookup: CDR1 LNHNV, CDR2 YYDKDF (reference sequence). The J segment lost 7 bases and the V segment lost 0 bases, leaving 6 bases of the junction unmatched. The DNA of the CDR3 is TGTGCCACCAGCAGAGATACGACAGGGGGAATCGGGGAGCTGTTTTTT. Translated, it gives CATSRDTTGGIGELFF.

J is TRBJ1-2 and V is TRBV29-1, with D possibly being TRBD1 (5 bases). The germline CDR1 and CDR2 sequences are SQVTM and ANQGSEA. There are 13 residues in the CDR3. Between the trimmed V and J ends, which lost 2 bases and 1 base, there was a span of 8 bases. CDR3 amino acids: CSVEPQVNYGYTF. The CDR3 nucleotides are TGCAGCGTTGAACCACAGGTTAACTATGGCTACACCTTC.

V gene TRBV7-8 combines with J gene TRBJ1-5, with a weak D call TRBD1 (6 bases). The CDR3 is made up of 17 amino acids. V gave up 2 bases and J gave up 6 bases, with 20 bases separating them. Germline values: CDR1 SGHVS, CDR2 FQNEAQ. The CDR3 reads CASSLKSHTGLGQPQHF. The CDR3 DNA reads as TGTGCCAGCAGCTTAAAATCACACACAGGGTTGGGTCAGCCCCAGCATTTT.

The rearrangement uses TRBV5-1 and TRBJ2-7; TRBD1 might be the D (6 bases). V lost 0 bases and J 7 bases, leaving 32 bases between the germline ends. The germline V gene has CDR1 SGHRS and CDR2 YFSETQ. This CDR3 comprises 20 residues. The CDR3 DNA is TGCGCCAGCAGCTTGGCCTTCGGTATAAATAAGGGGACAAACTACGTGGAGCAGTACTTC. The encoded protein is CASSLAFGINKGTNYVEQYF.

The chain is built from TRBV19 and TRBJ1-4, with D possibly TRBD1 on 5 matching bases. The CDR3 sequence is 15 residues long. In germline, CDR1 is LNHDA, CDR2 SQIVND (reference sequence). V was shortened by 10 bases and J by 8 bases, with 23 bases between the two germline ends. CDR3 nucleotides: TGTGCCACCGCCATGACCGACAGTTTGGGCGAAAAACTGTTTTTT. It is translated as CATAMTDSLGEKLFF.